The sequence of this TCR beta chain was determined in a study of blood T cell repertoires in COVID-19. Whole-study context: The study drew acute and convalescent COVID-19 samples from the United States, Italy and Spain. From T cells, B-cell-depleted T cells, or PBMCs came the material, which was cDNA or gDNA.

Per the study methods: Estimated nucleated cell counts came from reference gene primer amplification. TCRdb keeps only in-frame clones here, not all; method: immunoSEQ multiplex PCR. The V and J calls and clone size were taken over from that table, and D and trimming were inferred from the DNA. The sample holds 160,000 or so clones, about 87% seen once. The CDR3 is 16 amino acids. With 0 bases clipped from V and 2 bases from J, the junction kept 5 bases outside the gene matches. Germline CDR1 is SGHNT and CDR2 is YYREEE (reference sequence). The chain joins TRBV5-4 to TRBJ2-1; 7 positions match TRBD1. This TCR was recovered from a woman aged 55-69 years who had recovered from COVID-19. Sequenced: peripheral blood. The CDR3 loop is CASSLAERGPYNEQFF. The CDR3 DNA follows: TGTGCCAGCAGCTTGGCCGAGAGGGGGCCCTACAATGAGCAGTTCTTC.